This is a list of T cell receptor beta chains from one sample in a study of blood T cells in healthy people across ages. TCRdb called the 5' RACE reads again in MiXCR, with one record for every CDR3 protein. The table lists roughly 550,000 distinct CDR3 sequences, around 24% of them singletons, with around 10% in the top ten. This sample was also put to use in a study of T cells of mothers and their children.

The source material was blood. These receptor sequences come from a boy aged 5-17 years in good health. CDR3s include the opening cysteine and the closing phenylalanine or tryptophan. The D gene is left open where the match is weak. Not every row has a clone size; where given, it reads once, few, many or a size class.

V	size	J	D	DNA	CDR3
TRBV7-2	.	TRBJ2-1	TRBD1	TGTGCCAGCAGCTTAGGGTTTAGGGGACAGGGGGCGTACAATGAGCAGTTCTTC	CASSLGFRGQGAYNEQFF
TRBV3-1	.	TRBJ2-1	.	TGTGCCAGCAGCCAAGGCGGATCTCAGTTCTTC	CASSQGGSQFF
TRBV7-2	many	TRBJ2-3	TRBD2	TGTGCCAGCAGCTACGGGACTAGCGGTTATACGCAGTATTTT	CASSYGTSGYTQYF
TRBV20-1	.	TRBJ2-5	TRBD2	TGCAGTGCCAGCCTAGCGGGAGGGCCGGGGGAGACCCAGTACTTC	CSASLAGGPGETQYF
TRBV20-1	.	TRBJ2-3	TRBD2	TGCAGTGCCGCCGTAGCGGGAGTCACAGATACGCAGTATTTT	CSAAVAGVTDTQYF
TRBV27	.	TRBJ2-5	.	TGTGCCAGCAGTTTAGGGGCAGGGGTCAAAGAGACCCAGTACTTC	CASSLGAGVKETQYF
TRBV28	.	TRBJ2-2	TRBD2	TGTGCCACTCCTAGCGGGCCGAACACCGGGGAGCTGTTTTTT	CATPSGPNTGELFF
TRBV28	.	TRBJ1-2	TRBD1	TGTGCCAGCAGTCCCCGGACAGGGGGAAGTGGCTACACCTTC	CASSPRTGGSGYTF
TRBV28	.	TRBJ1-1	.	TGTGCCAGCATCACCACGGGGGCGAAAGCTTTCTTT	CASITTGAKAFF
TRBV10-3	.	TRBJ2-7	.	TGTGCCATCAGACACCCCCTACTAGGCTACGAGCAGTACTTC	CAIRHPLLGYEQYF
TRBV20-1	.	TRBJ2-1	.	TGCAGTGCCGTCCACCCTATTAATGAGCAGTTCTTC	CSAVHPINEQFF
TRBV7-9	.	TRBJ1-2	TRBD1	TGTGCCAGCAGCTTAGGAGGACAGGTCTATGGCTACACCTTC	CASSLGGQVYGYTF
TRBV6-4	many	TRBJ2-2	.	TGTGCCAGCGGGTCGGGGGGCCTCGTCGCGAACACCGGGGAGCTGTTTTTT	CASGSGGLVANTGELFF
TRBV24-1	.	TRBJ2-3	.	TGTGCCACCAGTGCCGGAGTTGGTCCAGGGGGGGCGCAGTATTTT	CATSAGVGPGGAQYF